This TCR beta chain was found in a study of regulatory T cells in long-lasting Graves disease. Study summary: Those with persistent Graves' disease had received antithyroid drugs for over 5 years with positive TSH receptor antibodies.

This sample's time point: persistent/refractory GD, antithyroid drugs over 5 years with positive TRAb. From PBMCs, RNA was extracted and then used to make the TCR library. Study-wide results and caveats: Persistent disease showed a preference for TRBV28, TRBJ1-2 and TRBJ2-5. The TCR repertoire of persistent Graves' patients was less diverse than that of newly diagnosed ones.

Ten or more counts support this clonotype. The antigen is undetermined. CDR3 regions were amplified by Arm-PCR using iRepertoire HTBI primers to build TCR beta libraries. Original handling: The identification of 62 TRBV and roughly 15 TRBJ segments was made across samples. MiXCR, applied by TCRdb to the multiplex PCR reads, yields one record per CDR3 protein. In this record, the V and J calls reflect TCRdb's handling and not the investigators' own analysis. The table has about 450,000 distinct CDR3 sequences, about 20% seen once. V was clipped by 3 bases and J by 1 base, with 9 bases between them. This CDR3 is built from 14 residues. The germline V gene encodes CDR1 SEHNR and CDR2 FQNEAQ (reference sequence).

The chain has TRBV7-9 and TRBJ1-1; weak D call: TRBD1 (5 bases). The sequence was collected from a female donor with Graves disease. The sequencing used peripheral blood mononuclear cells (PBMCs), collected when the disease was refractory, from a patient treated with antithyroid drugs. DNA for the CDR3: TGTGCCAGCAGCTTCACCACAGGGAACACTGAAGCTTTCTTT. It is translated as CASSFTTGNTEAFF.